A selection of T cell receptor beta chains follows, all from one sample in a study of blood T cell repertoires in COVID-19. Profiled with immunoSEQ multiplex PCR; TCRdb holds only in-frame clones, not every one. Here the sample spans 150,000 or so clones, 60% to 80% being singletons. The source material was PBMCs or T cells enriched from blood (not recorded which). All receptors come from a woman between 45 and 60 years old who had recovered from COVID-19. CDR3s include the opening cysteine and the closing phenylalanine or tryptophan. A D gene is named only where the DNA matches it firmly. Where a row states a size, it is once, few, many or the class of an expanded clone; other rows omit it.

clone_size: once; v_call: TRBV24-1; d_call: TRBD1; j_call: TRBJ2-3; cdr3_nt: TGTGCCACCAGTGATTGGACAGGGAGCACAGATACGCAGTATTTT; cdr3_aa: CATSDWTGSTDTQYF
clone_size: -; v_call: TRBV7-2; d_call: -; j_call: TRBJ1-5; cdr3_nt: TGTGCCAGCAGCCCACAGGGTTTGCCCCAGCATTTT; cdr3_aa: CASSPQGLPQHF
clone_size: -; v_call: TRBV6-1; d_call: -; j_call: TRBJ1-3; cdr3_nt: TGTGCCAGCAGTGAGTCTTTTCGGACTAGCTCTGGAAACACCATATATTTT; cdr3_aa: CASSESFRTSSGNTIYF
clone_size: -; v_call: TRBV19; d_call: TRBD1; j_call: TRBJ1-1; cdr3_nt: TGTGCCAGTACCAAAAAGACAGGGGGCCCTCTTAGGAACACTGAAGCTTTCTTT; cdr3_aa: CASTKKTGGPLRNTEAFF
clone_size: -; v_call: TRBV27; d_call: -; j_call: TRBJ1-4; cdr3_nt: TGTGCCAGCAGTTTCTCAGAGGGTGAAAAACTGTTTTTT; cdr3_aa: CASSFSEGEKLFF
clone_size: -; v_call: TRBV6-2/TRBV6-3; d_call: -; j_call: TRBJ1-2; cdr3_nt: TGTGCCAGCAGTTACCCAAGGGCAGGGAACTATGGCTACACCTTC; cdr3_aa: CASSYPRAGNYGYTF
clone_size: -; v_call: TRBV18; d_call: TRBD1; j_call: TRBJ1-2; cdr3_nt: TGTGCCAGCTCACCCGGACAGGGATCTAACTATGGCTACACCTTC; cdr3_aa: CASSPGQGSNYGYTF
clone_size: -; v_call: TRBV3-1/TRBV3-2; d_call: -; j_call: TRBJ1-6; cdr3_nt: TGTGCCAGCAGCCAAGCAGGGGTAGATAATTCACCCCTCCACTTT; cdr3_aa: CASSQAGVDNSPLHF
clone_size: -; v_call: TRBV25-1; d_call: -; j_call: TRBJ2-7; cdr3_nt: TGTGCCAGCAGTCGAGGCAGCTCCTACGAGCAGTACTTC; cdr3_aa: CASSRGSSYEQYF
clone_size: -; v_call: TRBV3-1/TRBV3-2; d_call: -; j_call: TRBJ1-4; cdr3_nt: TGTGCCAGCAGCCAAGATAGTCGAGTTGAAAAACTGTTTTTT; cdr3_aa: CASSQDSRVEKLFF
clone_size: -; v_call: TRBV9; d_call: TRBD1; j_call: TRBJ2-7; cdr3_nt: TGTGCCAGCAGCGTAGGGGACAGGGGACCTCGTGAGCAGTACTTC; cdr3_aa: CASSVGDRGPREQYF
clone_size: -; v_call: TRBV28; d_call: TRBD2; j_call: TRBJ2-7; cdr3_nt: TGTGCCAGCAGCTCAACCGGGACTAGCGGTTACGAGCAGTACTTC; cdr3_aa: CASSSTGTSGYEQYF
clone_size: -; v_call: TRBV18; d_call: -; j_call: TRBJ2-1; cdr3_nt: TGTGCCAGCTCGCCCGGGACGCGGGGCCACAATGAGCAGTTCTTC; cdr3_aa: CASSPGTRGHNEQFF
clone_size: few; v_call: TRBV19; d_call: -; j_call: TRBJ2-5; cdr3_nt: TGTGCCAGTAGTAAGACTAGCCAAGAGACCCAGTACTTC; cdr3_aa: CASSKTSQETQYF
clone_size: -; v_call: TRBV7-2; d_call: -; j_call: TRBJ1-2; cdr3_nt: TGTGCCAGCAGCTTAAAACAGGGAAGACAGGATGGCTACACCTTC; cdr3_aa: CASSLKQGRQDGYTF
clone_size: -; v_call: TRBV11-2; d_call: -; j_call: TRBJ1-1; cdr3_nt: TGTGCCAGCACCAAGGCTCGGGTTCAGAACACTGAAGCTTTCTTT; cdr3_aa: CASTKARVQNTEAFF
clone_size: few; v_call: TRBV5-1; d_call: TRBD1; j_call: TRBJ2-7; cdr3_nt: TGCGCCAGCAGCTCGGGGGACAGGACATCCTACGAGCAGTACTTC; cdr3_aa: CASSSGDRTSYEQYF
clone_size: -; v_call: TRBV5-1; d_call: -; j_call: TRBJ1-1; cdr3_nt: TGCGCCAGCAGCTTGGCAGGGGACACTGAAGCTTTCTTT; cdr3_aa: CASSLAGDTEAFF
clone_size: -; v_call: TRBV11-2; d_call: -; j_call: TRBJ1-2; cdr3_nt: TGTGCCAGCAGCAGAGACGTTAAAGGAGGCTATGGCTACACCTTC; cdr3_aa: CASSRDVKGGYGYTF
clone_size: -; v_call: TRBV2; d_call: -; j_call: TRBJ1-1; cdr3_nt: TGTGCCAGCAGTGAAATAGGGGGGGATGAAGCTTTCTTT; cdr3_aa: CASSEIGGDEAFF
clone_size: -; v_call: TRBV29-1; d_call: TRBD1; j_call: TRBJ1-4; cdr3_nt: TGCAGCGTCCCGACAGGGACTAATGAAAAACTGTTTTTT; cdr3_aa: CSVPTGTNEKLFF
clone_size: once; v_call: TRBV7-9; d_call: -; j_call: TRBJ2-1; cdr3_nt: TGTGCCACGAGGTCGGGCAATGAGCAGTTCTTC; cdr3_aa: CATRSGNEQFF
clone_size: -; v_call: TRBV28; d_call: -; j_call: TRBJ2-3; cdr3_nt: TGTGCCAGCACCCCGGACTCAGATACGCAGTATTTT; cdr3_aa: CASTPDSDTQYF
clone_size: -; v_call: TRBV5-1; d_call: TRBD1; j_call: TRBJ1-2; cdr3_nt: TGCGCCAGCAGACCGACAGGGGGCCTCTATGGCTACACCTTC; cdr3_aa: CASRPTGGLYGYTF
clone_size: -; v_call: TRBV14; d_call: TRBD1; j_call: TRBJ1-2; cdr3_nt: TGTGCCAGCAGCCCGTACAGGGGGCAGGGTAACTATGGCTACACCTTC; cdr3_aa: CASSPYRGQGNYGYTF
clone_size: -; v_call: TRBV7-9; d_call: -; j_call: TRBJ1-1; cdr3_nt: TGTGCCAGCAGCCCCCGAGGCTCAGCTAATACGTTAACTGAAGCTTTCTTT; cdr3_aa: CASSPRGSANTLTEAFF
clone_size: -; v_call: TRBV6-5; d_call: TRBD1; j_call: TRBJ1-2; cdr3_nt: TGTGCCAGCGCGGGACAGCCTATATCGGGCTACACCTTC; cdr3_aa: CASAGQPISGYTF
clone_size: -; v_call: TRBV6-6; d_call: TRBD1; j_call: TRBJ1-2; cdr3_nt: TGTGCCAGCAGTGTACAGGGGGCGGTGAACTATGGCTACACCTTC; cdr3_aa: CASSVQGAVNYGYTF
clone_size: -; v_call: TRBV5-1; d_call: -; j_call: TRBJ2-7; cdr3_nt: TGCGCCAGCAAAACTCGACAGGGAGGAAACGAGCAGTACTTC; cdr3_aa: CASKTRQGGNEQYF
clone_size: -; v_call: TRBV19; d_call: TRBD1; j_call: TRBJ1-2; cdr3_nt: TGTGCCAGTAGTGTCGGACAGGACCGGCCGTATGGCTACACCTTC; cdr3_aa: CASSVGQDRPYGYTF
clone_size: -; v_call: TRBV7-6; d_call: TRBD1; j_call: TRBJ1-1; cdr3_nt: TGTGCCAGCAGCTCGGGACAGGGGGTTGAAGCTTTCTTT; cdr3_aa: CASSSGQGVEAFF